This entry lists 32 T cell receptor beta chains sequenced from one sample in a study of T cell responses to AZD1222 COVID-19 vaccine. TCRdb's table, derived via immunoSEQ multiplex PCR, lists solely in-frame clones and lacks some. The sample carries about 150,000 clones, around 88% recorded once. The input for sequencing was peripheral blood, taken on day 0 of AZD1222 vaccination. These receptors originate from an adult in good health.

The rearrangement uses TRBV15 and TRBJ1-4, with D perhaps matching TRBD1 (6 bases). V dropped 1 base and J dropped 8 bases, with 11 bases sitting between them. CDR3 length: 14 amino acids. Germline CDR1 and CDR2: LNHNV and YYDKDF (reference sequence). CDR3 DNA sequence: TGTGCCACCAGCAGAGTCCGAAGGGGGGAAAAACTGTTTTTT. This codes for CATSRVRRGEKLFF.

V is TRBV2 and J is TRBJ1-6; D gene uncertain. CDR1 is SNHLY and CDR2 is FYNNEI in the germline V gene. V was cut by 2 bases and J by 7 bases, with 3 bases left in between. This CDR3 comprises 12 residues. The CDR3 nucleotides read TGTGCCAGCAGTGAATGGAATTCACCCCTCCACTTT. The encoded protein is CASSEWNSPLHF.

The chain combines TRBV5-6 with TRBJ1-2; 8 nucleotides align to TRBD1. The CDR3 sequence is 16 residues long. Trimming cost V 5 bases and J 3 bases; bases outside gene matches: 12. Per germline, CDR1 SGHDT and CDR2 YYEEEE. CDR3 residues: CASSSGQGISHYGYTF. CDR3 DNA: TGTGCCAGCAGTTCCGGACAGGGCATCTCCCACTATGGCTACACCTTC.

This clone was counted only a few times. The V and J genes are TRBV4-3 and TRBJ1-4; 7 bases are shared with TRBD1. V trimming: 4 bases; J trimming: 8 bases; junction bases outside the gene matches: 10. The V gene's germline CDR1 is LGHNA and CDR2 YSLEER. The CDR3 runs 15 residues. The CDR3 spells CASSRSDRVEEKLFF. As DNA, the CDR3 is TGCGCCAGCAGCCGCTCCGACAGGGTTGAAGAAAAACTGTTTTTT.

This sequence joins TRBV7-2 and TRBJ2-7; D gene uncertain. CDR3 length: 14 residues. Trimming shortened V by 2 bases and J by 3 bases, and 11 bases separated the two germline ends. The germline V gene encodes CDR1 SGHTA and CDR2 FQGNSA. The CDR3 loop is CASSLQNWGYEQYF. The CDR3 DNA reads TGTGCCAGCAGCTTACAAAACTGGGGCTACGAGCAGTACTTC.

The V gene is TRBV4-3, the J gene TRBJ2-1; possible D gene TRBD2, 6 bases. CDR1 is LGHNA and CDR2 is YSLEER in the germline V gene. CDR3 length: 17 residues. V lost 1 base to trimming and J lost 0 bases, with 13 bases between them. DNA of the CDR3: TGCGCCAGCAGCCAAGGGGACTCCCCAAGCTCCTACAATGAGCAGTTCTTC. Translating gives CASSQGDSPSSYNEQFF.

The rearrangement joins TRBV10-1 to TRBJ2-7, with TRBD2 matching over 10 bases. J gave up 3 bases and V 0 bases, and 11 bases lay outside the gene matches. Germline CDR1 WNHNN, CDR2 SYGVQD (reference sequence). CDR3 length: 18 amino acids. The CDR3 here is CASSESLASGSGFYEQYF. Written as DNA, the CDR3 is TGCGCCAGCAGTGAGTCTCTGGCTAGCGGGAGTGGGTTCTACGAGCAGTACTTC.

The V gene is TRBV7-9, the J gene TRBJ2-1, with D possibly matching TRBD1 (6 bases). The CDR3 runs to 17 residues. CDR1 is SEHNR and CDR2 is FQNEAQ in the germline V gene (reference sequence). Trimming took 3 bases from V and 6 from J, leaving 21 bases between them. The DNA for the CDR3 is TGTGCCAGCAGCTTGGACCATTTTGGAGGACAGTTCAATGAGCAGTTCTTC. This translates into CASSLDHFGGQFNEQFF.

The CDR3 DNA reads TGTGCCAGCAGTGGGGACGGATATGGCTACACCTTC. As protein: CASSGDGYGYTF. The chain combines TRBV6-4 with TRBJ1-2; a possible D gene is TRBD1 (5 bases). The CDR3 runs 12 residues. Germline loops: CDR1 MRHNA, CDR2 SNTAGT. V was cut by 4 bases and J by 5 bases, with 8 bases left in between.

The chain joins TRBV3-1 (or the pseudogene TRBV3-2) to TRBJ2-1, with 7 bases fitting TRBD2. The CDR3 is 14 amino acids. Germline trimming cut 4 bases from V and 5 bases from J; bases unmatched to any gene: 5. The germline V gene has CDR1 LGHDT and CDR2 YNNKEL (reference sequence). Here the CDR3 reads CASSLLTSDNEQFF. The CDR3 region has the DNA TGTGCCAGCAGCCTCCTCACTAGCGACAATGAGCAGTTCTTC.

This rearrangement joins TRBV19 to TRBJ2-3; 13 bases map to TRBD2. The CDR3 runs to 17 residues. Germline V gene sequence: CDR1 LNHDA, CDR2 SQIVND (reference sequence). V lost 5 bases, J lost 8 bases, and 13 bases stayed unmatched. This CDR3 reads CASSSLLAGGPSGTQYF. CDR3 nucleotide sequence: TGTGCCAGTAGTTCTTTACTAGCGGGAGGGCCAAGTGGTACGCAGTATTTT.

This rearrangement joins TRBV6-5 to TRBJ2-7; 8 positions match TRBD2. The CDR3 is 13 amino acids. J lost 4 bases, V lost 8 bases, and 7 bases had no gene match. In germline, CDR1 is MNHEY, CDR2 SVGAGI. For the CDR3, the DNA is TGTGCCAGCCGGACTAGCAGCGCGTACGAGCAGTACTTC. This encodes CASRTSSAYEQYF.

The chain links TRBV5-1 to TRBJ2-7, with a weak D call TRBD1 (5 bases). Deletions cut 0 bases from V and 5 bases from J, with 12 bases between. The germline V gene has CDR1 SGHRS and CDR2 YFSETQ. The CDR3 extends over 14 amino acids. The CDR3 coding sequence is TGCGCCAGCAGCTTGGAGTTGGGGCACGACGAGCAGTACTTC. It codes for CASSLELGHDEQYF.

This chain links TRBV4-2 with TRBJ2-1, with D perhaps given as TRBD1 or TRBD2 (5 bases each). The CDR3 has 18 residues. CDR1 is LGHNA, CDR2 YNFKEQ, per germline. V was shortened by 0 bases and J by 4 bases, with 19 bases between the two germline ends. DNA of the CDR3: TGTGCCAGCAGCCAAGATTCAGCTGAGGGGCTACCTTACAATGAGCAGTTCTTC. Amino acids: CASSQDSAEGLPYNEQFF.

This clone is labeled medium-sized. CDR3 protein: CATSREMGTGNEKLFF. The CDR3 DNA is TGTGCCACCAGCAGAGAAATGGGAACAGGGAACGAAAAACTGTTTTTT. The V call is TRBV15, the J call TRBJ1-4, with a tentative D call TRBD1 (6 bases). Per the germline V gene, CDR1 is LNHNV and CDR2 is YYDKDF (reference sequence). This CDR3 comprises 16 residues. Deletions cut 0 bases from V and 8 bases from J, with 16 bases between.

The V gene is TRBV7-2, the J gene TRBJ1-5, with D possibly matching TRBD1 (5 bases). Trimming took off 0 bases at V and 4 bases at J, with 10 bases between the two ends. Germline CDR1 and CDR2: SGHTA and FQGNSA. There are 15 residues in the CDR3. CDR3 bases: TGTGCCAGCAGCTTAGCGGGGGGATGGAATCAGCCCCAGCATTTT. Translation: CASSLAGGWNQPQHF.

This chain uses TRBV27 with TRBJ2-7; D call uncertain. V was clipped by 1 base and J by 2 bases, with 9 bases between them. The length of the CDR3 is 14 residues. The germline V gene has CDR1 MNHEY and CDR2 SMNVEV (reference sequence). The CDR3 DNA sequence: TGTGCCAGCAGTTTATTGCCAGGTACCTACGAGCAGTACTTC. Amino acids: CASSLLPGTYEQYF.

In its sample, this clone was seen a few times. The chain links TRBV30 to TRBJ2-7; 7 nucleotides agree with TRBD2. Germline values: CDR1 GTSNPN, CDR2 SVGIG (reference sequence). V gave up 1 base and J gave up 5 bases; unmatched junction bases: 11. The CDR3 loop spans 15 amino acids. DNA of the CDR3: TGTGCCTGGAGTGGGATCGGGGGGAGGGGAAACGAGCAGTACTTC. Encoded protein: CAWSGIGGRGNEQYF.

The rearrangement uses TRBV18 and TRBJ2-1, with 9 bases aligning to TRBD2. The CDR3 spans 16 residues. CDR1 KGHSH and CDR2 LQKENI come from the germline V gene. The ends lost 3 bases at V and 4 bases at J; junction bases unmatched: 7. The CDR3 is CASSPKLAGFYNEQFF. The CDR3, as DNA: TGTGCCAGCTCACCCAAGCTAGCGGGATTTTACAATGAGCAGTTCTTC.

V is TRBV7-3 and J is TRBJ1-5; no clear D gene. The CDR3 covers 17 residues. CDR1 is SGHTA, CDR2 FQGTGA, per germline. Deletions cut 5 bases from V and 2 bases from J, with 19 bases between. The CDR3 here is CASSPGYGFWGNQPQHF. For the CDR3, the DNA is TGTGCCAGCAGCCCCGGATACGGGTTTTGGGGCAATCAGCCCCAGCATTTT.

The gene calls are TRBV29-1 and TRBJ2-7, with TRBD1 as a possible D gene (6 bases). CDR3 size: 11 residues. Trimming removed 5 bases at V and 3 bases at J, with 8 bases between. From germline, CDR1 is SQVTM and CDR2 ANQGSEA. The CDR3 here is CSVRGFYEQYF. The CDR3 DNA reads as TGCAGCGTTAGGGGGTTCTACGAGCAGTACTTC.

The rearrangement uses TRBV7-3 and TRBJ2-6; TRBD2 matches 12 bases. CDR1 SGHTA and CDR2 FQGTGA come from the germline V gene. This CDR3 spans 18 amino acids. J gave up 0 bases and V 5 bases, and 5 bases lay outside the gene matches. The CDR3 coding sequence is TGTGCCAGCAGCCCCCGACTAGCGGGAGCCTCTGGGGCCAACGTCCTGACTTTC. Protein product: CASSPRLAGASGANVLTF.

This clone was found once. The rearrangement uses TRBV4-3 and TRBJ1-5, with D hard to call. The V gene lost 0 bases and the J gene lost 4 bases, with 7 bases spanning the gap. CDR1 is LGHNA, CDR2 YSLEER, per germline. There are 14 residues in the CDR3. This chain's CDR3 is CASSQDMSNQPQHF. Here the CDR3 DNA reads TGCGCCAGCAGCCAAGATATGTCTAATCAGCCCCAGCATTTT.

This chain connects TRBV6-5 to TRBJ2-1; D might be TRBD1 (5 bases). Between the trimmed V and J ends, which lost 6 bases and 0 bases, there was a span of 12 bases. The germline CDR1 and CDR2 sequences are MNHEY and SVGAGI. This CDR3 contains 15 residues. The CDR3 sequence: CASSSPRVSYNEQFF. CDR3 DNA sequence: TGTGCCAGCAGCTCCCCCAGGGTCTCCTACAATGAGCAGTTCTTC.

The chain employs TRBV6-2 or TRBV6-3 and TRBJ1-5; tentatively, D is TRBD1 (6 bases). V dropped 5 bases and J dropped 3 bases, with 14 bases sitting between them. The germline CDR1 and CDR2 sequences are MNHEY and SVGEGT. The CDR3 is 15 residues long. CDR3 coding DNA: TGTGCCAGCAGTGATCTACAGGGAATCAATCAGCCCCAGCATTTT. Encoded protein: CASSDLQGINQPQHF.

This clone was seen just once. The chain carries TRBV6-5 and TRBJ2-7; maybe TRBD1 (6 bases). Germline V gene data show CDR1 as MNHEY and CDR2 as SVGAGI. Trimming left V 2 bases short and J 6 bases short, with 17 bases between. The CDR3 sequence is 15 residues long. The CDR3 sequence: CASSYLTGPLREQYF. The CDR3 bases are TGTGCCAGCAGTTACCTGACAGGCCCCCTCCGCGAGCAGTACTTC.

In this sample, this clone turned up once. This chain connects TRBV11-1 to TRBJ2-1, with 11 positions matching TRBD2. The CDR3 loop spans 13 amino acids. The V and J ends lost 5 bases and 11 bases, in that order; junction bases with no gene match: 5. The germline V gene has CDR1 SGHAT and CDR2 FQDESV (reference sequence). This CDR3 is CASSLKTSGKQFF. The CDR3 nucleotides are TGTGCCAGCAGCCTTAAGACTAGCGGGAAGCAGTTCTTC.

The chain uses TRBV5-6 and TRBJ2-7; 7 nucleotides match TRBD1. The CDR3 runs to 17 residues. Germline V gene data show CDR1 as SGHDT and CDR2 as YYEEEE. V lost 2 bases and J lost 5; bases outside the gene matches: 16. Here the CDR3 DNA reads TGTGCCAGCAGCTTCAACGCCCTTGGAACAGGGGTCAACGAGCAGTACTTC. Protein: CASSFNALGTGVNEQYF.

V usage is TRBV3-1 (or the pseudogene TRBV3-2) and J usage is TRBJ2-5; TRBD2 agrees at 10 bases. The CDR3 sequence is 16 residues long. The junction had 7 bases not matched to a gene; V was cut back by 4 bases and J by 2 bases. The germline gives CDR1 LGHDT, CDR2 YNNKEL (reference sequence). The CDR3 coding sequence is TGTGCCAGCAGCCGCGCACTAGCGGGACGGCAAGAGACCCAGTACTTC. This translates into CASSRALAGRQETQYF.

This chain links TRBV24-1 with TRBJ2-3; 8 bases match TRBD2. The CDR3 contains 15 residues. The germline V gene has CDR1 KGHDR and CDR2 SFDVKD. V shed 6 bases and J 0 bases; nucleotides not matched to a gene: 4. CDR3 DNA sequence: TGTGCCACCAGTATTCCTAGCGGGAGCACAGATACGCAGTATTTT. It encodes CATSIPSGSTDTQYF.

The chain combines TRBV11-3 with TRBJ2-5; D is unclear. V lost 2 bases and J lost 5, with 9 bases in between. The CDR3 sequence is 13 residues long. Germline V lookup: CDR1 SGHNT, CDR2 YENEEA. CDR3 nucleotide sequence: TGTGCCAGCAGCTTATATTTACGGGAGACCCAGTACTTC. Translation gives CASSLYLRETQYF.

The chain uses TRBV30 and TRBJ1-4; D not certain. The CDR3 has 15 amino acids. Germline V gene data show CDR1 as GTSNPN and CDR2 as SVGIG (reference sequence). V was trimmed by 0 bases and J by 0 bases, leaving 8 bases between them. CDR3 bases: TGTGCCTGGAGTGTACAGAGGGCAACTAATGAAAAACTGTTTTTT. Translating it yields CAWSVQRATNEKLFF.